This TCR beta chain was profiled in a study of T cell changes during pregnancy in multiple sclerosis. Profiled with immunoSEQ multiplex PCR; TCRdb holds only in-frame clones, not every one. Of 85,000 to 100,000 clones listed, around 93% are singletons. This clonotype was sampled from a female donor with multiple sclerosis, enrolled in a pregnancy study. Sequenced material: peripheral blood, taken before pregnancy.

CDR3 nucleotides: TGTGCCAGCAGCTTCCGAGACAGGGTTAATCAGCCCCAGCATTTT. Its protein product is CASSFRDRVNQPQHF. The chain combines TRBV7-2 with TRBJ1-5; 7 nucleotides match TRBD1. V lost 3 bases and J lost 4; bases outside the gene matches: 6. Per the germline V gene, CDR1 is SGHTA and CDR2 is FQGNSA. CDR3 size: 15 residues.